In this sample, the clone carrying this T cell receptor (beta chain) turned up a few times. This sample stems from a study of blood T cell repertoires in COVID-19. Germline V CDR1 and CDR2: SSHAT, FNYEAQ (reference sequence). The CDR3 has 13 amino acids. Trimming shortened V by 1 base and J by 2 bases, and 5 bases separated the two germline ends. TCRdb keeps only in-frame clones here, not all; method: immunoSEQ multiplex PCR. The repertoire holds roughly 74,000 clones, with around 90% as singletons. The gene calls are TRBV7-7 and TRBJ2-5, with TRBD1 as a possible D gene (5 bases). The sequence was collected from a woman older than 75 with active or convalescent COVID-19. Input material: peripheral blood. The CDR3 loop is CASSLGQQETQYF. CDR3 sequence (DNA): TGTGCCAGCAGCTTAGGACAGCAAGAGACCCAGTACTTC.